The source of this T cell receptor beta chain is a study of cytomegalovirus exposure and HLA in healthy donors. Across the study: The same platform was used for the 100 to 150 validation repertoires and the 500 to 700 first-cohort repertoires, a later analysis reported. Study-wide findings and caveats: The study listed roughly 160 cytomegalovirus-associated TCR beta chains. In vitro data verified three CMV-associated chains as specific for CMV antigens.

The V gene end was trimmed by 5 bases and the J gene end by 4 bases; junction bases not matched to a gene: 8. CDR1 is SGHTA and CDR2 is FQGNSA in the germline V gene. The CDR3 is 16 amino acids. Comments on this clone: As yet, its antigen is unknown.

Using immunoSEQ multiplex PCR, the repertoire was profiled, and TCRdb retains in-frame clones only, with some absent. This sample has under 200,000 clones, with roughly 96% found just once. The chain recombines TRBV7-2 with TRBJ2-3, with 11 bases fitting TRBD2. Sequencing was done on a sample of PBMCs. The receptor's source is a woman aged 18-29 years in good health and CMV-seronegative. CDR3 DNA: TGTGCCAGCAGCCATTTTAGCGGGGGGGCCCCAGATACGCAGTATTTT. Its translation: CASSHFSGGAPDTQYF.